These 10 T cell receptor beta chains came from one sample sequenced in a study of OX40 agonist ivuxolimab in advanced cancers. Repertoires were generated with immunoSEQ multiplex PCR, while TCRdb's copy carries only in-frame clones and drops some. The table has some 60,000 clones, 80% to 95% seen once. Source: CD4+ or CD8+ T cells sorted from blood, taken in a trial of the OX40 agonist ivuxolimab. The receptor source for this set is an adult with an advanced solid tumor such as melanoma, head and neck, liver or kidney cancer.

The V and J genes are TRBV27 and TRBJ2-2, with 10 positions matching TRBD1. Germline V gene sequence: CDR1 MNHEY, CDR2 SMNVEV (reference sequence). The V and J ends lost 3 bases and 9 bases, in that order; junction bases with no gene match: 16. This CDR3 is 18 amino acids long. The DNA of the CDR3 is TGTGCCAGCAGTTTCCCGCCTGGACCGGGGACAGGGGACAGGGAGCTGTTTTTT. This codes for CASSFPPGPGTGDRELFF.

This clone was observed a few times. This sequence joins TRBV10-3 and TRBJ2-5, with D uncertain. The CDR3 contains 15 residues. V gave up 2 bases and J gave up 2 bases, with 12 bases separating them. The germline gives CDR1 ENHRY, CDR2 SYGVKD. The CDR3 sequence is CAISETRPPQETQYF. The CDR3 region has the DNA TGTGCCATCAGTGAGACCAGACCCCCACAAGAGACCCAGTACTTC.

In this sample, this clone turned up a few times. CDR3 coding DNA: TGTGCCAGCAGCCCGGGGAATAGCGGAGGAACCCAAGAGACCCAGTACTTC. Its translation: CASSPGNSGGTQETQYF. The chain joins TRBV28 to TRBJ2-5; D perhaps matches TRBD2 (6 bases). The CDR3 runs to 17 residues. Germline V CDR1 and CDR2: MDHEN, SYDVKM. V shed 6 bases and J shed 1 base, with 21 bases lying between them.

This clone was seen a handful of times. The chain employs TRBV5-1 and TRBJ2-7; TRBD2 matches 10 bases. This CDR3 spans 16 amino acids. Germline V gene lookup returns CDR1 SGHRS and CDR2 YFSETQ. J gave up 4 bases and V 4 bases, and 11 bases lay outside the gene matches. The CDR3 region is CASSEKREGPTYEQYF. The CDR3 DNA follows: TGCGCCAGCAGCGAGAAGCGGGAGGGCCCCACTTACGAGCAGTACTTC.

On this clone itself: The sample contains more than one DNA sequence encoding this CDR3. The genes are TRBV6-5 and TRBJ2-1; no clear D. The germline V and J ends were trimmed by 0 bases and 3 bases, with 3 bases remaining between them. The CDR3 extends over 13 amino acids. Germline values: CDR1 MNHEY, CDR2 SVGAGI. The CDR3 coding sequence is TGTGCCAGCAGTTACTCGAGCTACAATGAGCAGTTCTTC. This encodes CASSYSSYNEQFF.

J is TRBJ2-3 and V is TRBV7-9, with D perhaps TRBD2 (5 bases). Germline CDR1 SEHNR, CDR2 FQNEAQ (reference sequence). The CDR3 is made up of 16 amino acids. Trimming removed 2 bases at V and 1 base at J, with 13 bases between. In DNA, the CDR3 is TGTGCCAGCAGCTTAAACGTAGCGATGGGCACAGATACGCAGTATTTT. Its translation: CASSLNVAMGTDTQYF.

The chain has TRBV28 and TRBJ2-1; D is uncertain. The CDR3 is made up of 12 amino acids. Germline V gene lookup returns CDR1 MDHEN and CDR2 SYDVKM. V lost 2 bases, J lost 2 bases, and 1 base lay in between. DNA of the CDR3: TGTGCCAGCAGTTTAGCCTACAATGAGCAGTTCTTC. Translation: CASSLAYNEQFF.

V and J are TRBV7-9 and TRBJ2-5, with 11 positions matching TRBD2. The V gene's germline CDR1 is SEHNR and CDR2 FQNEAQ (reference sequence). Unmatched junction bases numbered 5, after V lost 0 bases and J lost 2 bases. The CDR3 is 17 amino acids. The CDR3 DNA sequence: TGTGCCAGCAGCTTAGCGCCGGGACTAGCGGTACAAGAGACCCAGTACTTC. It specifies CASSLAPGLAVQETQYF. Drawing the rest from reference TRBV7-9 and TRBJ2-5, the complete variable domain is DTGVSQNPRHKITKRGQNVTFRCDPISEHNRLYWYRQTLGQGPEFLTYFQNEAQLEKSRLLSDRFSAERPKGSFSTLEIQRTEQGDSAMYLCASSLAPGLAVQETQYFGPGTRLLVL.

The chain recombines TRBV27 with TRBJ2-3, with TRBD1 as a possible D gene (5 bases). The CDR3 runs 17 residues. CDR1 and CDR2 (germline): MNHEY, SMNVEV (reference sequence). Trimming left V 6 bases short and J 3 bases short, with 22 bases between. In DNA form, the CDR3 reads TGTGCCAGCAGCCCGCATGGGGCAGATAGTGGGACAGATACGCAGTATTTT. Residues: CASSPHGADSGTDTQYF.

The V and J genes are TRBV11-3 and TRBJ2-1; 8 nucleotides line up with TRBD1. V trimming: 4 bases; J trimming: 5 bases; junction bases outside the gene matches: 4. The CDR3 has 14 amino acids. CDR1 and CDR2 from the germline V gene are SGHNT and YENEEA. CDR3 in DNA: TGTGCCAGCAGCTGGGCAGGGGGCAACAATGAGCAGTTCTTC. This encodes CASSWAGGNNEQFF. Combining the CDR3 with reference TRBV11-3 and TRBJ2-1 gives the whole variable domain EAGVVQSPRYKIIEKKQPVAFWCNPISGHNTLYWYLQNLGQGPELLIRYENEEAVDDSQLPKDRFSAERLKGVDSTLKIQPAELGDSAVYLCASSWAGGNNEQFFGPGTRLTVL.